The 16 T cell receptor beta chains below come from one sample, sequenced in a study of post-analysis software for immune sequencing data. General observations from the study: In patients, roughly five TRBV segments were more frequent than in controls, with TRBV5-6, TRBV5-1 and TRBV20-1 among them.

Unique molecular identifiers tagged the TCR beta cDNA libraries. TCRdb used MiXCR to reprocess the PCR reads, holding one entry per CDR3 protein. This table has some 700,000 distinct CDR3 sequences, approximately 60% appearing once. Their specific antigens are unknown. Material: blood. These receptors were obtained from a girl aged 2-10 years with multiple sclerosis.

The chain combines TRBV29-1 with TRBJ1-1; 11 nucleotides line up with TRBD1. Germline trimming cut 3 bases from V and 3 bases from J; bases unmatched to any gene: 3. In germline, CDR1 is SQVTM, CDR2 ANQGSEA. CDR3 length: 14 amino acids. The CDR3 here is CSVDSGQGDTEAFF. CDR3 in DNA: TGCAGCGTTGATTCGGGACAGGGGGACACTGAAGCTTTCTTT.

The gene calls are TRBV28 and TRBJ2-7, with a possible D match to TRBD1 (6 bases). The CDR3 covers 13 residues. Deletions cut 7 bases from V and 3 bases from J, with 13 bases between. Germline values: CDR1 MDHEN, CDR2 SYDVKM. The CDR3 loop is CASTTQGNYEQYF. CDR3 DNA sequence: TGTGCCAGCACCACACAGGGTAACTACGAGCAGTACTTC.

The rearrangement joins TRBV7-7 to TRBJ2-1; 7 bases are a match to TRBD2. Germline CDR1 SSHAT, CDR2 FNYEAQ (reference sequence). V shed 5 bases and J 0 bases; nucleotides not matched to a gene: 7. The CDR3 contains 16 residues. Here the CDR3 reads CASSLHPGGSYNEQFF. The CDR3 nucleotides read TGTGCCAGCAGCCTACATCCGGGGGGCTCCTACAATGAGCAGTTCTTC.

This chain joins TRBV6-4 and TRBJ1-1; possibly TRBD1 for D (5 bases). V was cut by 7 bases and J by 1 base, with 10 bases left in between. CDR3 length equals 13 residues. Per the germline V gene, CDR1 is MRHNA and CDR2 is SNTAGT. Here the CDR3 reads CASKGRRNTEAFF. The CDR3 region has the DNA TGTGCCAGCAAGGGACGGCGGAACACTGAAGCTTTCTTT.

The genes are TRBV29-1 and TRBJ2-7; perhaps TRBD2 as D (5 bases). Germline V lookup: CDR1 SQVTM, CDR2 ANQGSEA. This CDR3 contains 12 residues. Trimming stripped 4 bases from V and 6 bases from J, with 13 bases between. Written as DNA, the CDR3 is TGCAGCGTTGGTTTTTCCCGGGGCGAGCAGTACTTC. Translating it yields CSVGFSRGEQYF.

The chain is built from TRBV2 and TRBJ2-4; possible D gene TRBD2, 6 bases. Trimming took off 0 bases at V and 13 bases at J, with 13 bases between the two ends. The CDR3 is 13 residues long. CDR1 and CDR2 (germline): SNHLY, FYNNEI. CDR3 in amino acids: CASSEAGSGEQYF. In DNA form, the CDR3 reads TGTGCCAGCAGTGAAGCGGGGTCGGGGGAGCAGTACTTC.

The rearrangement joins TRBV18 to TRBJ2-5, with a possible D match to TRBD2 (7 bases). Germline-derived CDR1 and CDR2 are KGHSH and LQKENI. V gave up 2 bases and J gave up 4 bases, with 14 bases separating them. The CDR3 length is 15 residues. CDR3 coding DNA: TGTGCCAGCTCACCAAAACAGGGAGGGGGAGAGACCCAGTACTTC. Protein product: CASSPKQGGGETQYF.

The genes are TRBV5-1 and TRBJ2-5; D is ambiguous. V was shortened by 4 bases and J by 1 base, with 8 bases between the two germline ends. The CDR3 is 13 residues long. The germline gives CDR1 SGHRS, CDR2 YFSETQ. The DNA of the CDR3 is TGCGCCAGCAGCACGCAGACCCAAGAGACCCAGTACTTC. Its translation is CASSTQTQETQYF. Combining the CDR3 with reference TRBV5-1 and TRBJ2-5 gives the whole variable domain KAGVTQTPRYLIKTRGQQVTLSCSPISGHRSVSWYQQTPGQGLQFLFEYFSETQRNKGNFPGRFSGRQFSNSRSEMNVSTLELGDSALYLCASSTQTQETQYFGPGTRLLVL.

The chain recombines TRBV15 with TRBJ2-7; D might be TRBD2 (5 bases). Trimming stripped 3 bases from V and 1 base from J, with 7 bases between. Looked up from germline, CDR1 is LNHNV and CDR2 is YYDKDF (reference sequence). This CDR3 contains 13 residues. CDR3 region: CATSRRGSYEQYF. CDR3 sequence (DNA): TGTGCCACCAGCAGGAGAGGGTCCTACGAGCAGTACTTC.

The chain uses TRBV5-1 and TRBJ1-2, with 8 bases lining up with TRBD1. Trimming at V came to 3 bases and at J to 2 bases, leaving 9 bases not matched to a gene. The CDR3 is made up of 16 amino acids. Germline CDR1 reads SGHRS; CDR2 reads YFSETQ. CDR3 sequence (DNA): TGCGCCAGCAGCTGGCCCCCGGGACAGGCGAACTATGGCTACACCTTC. Its protein product is CASSWPPGQANYGYTF.

The chain is built from TRBV10-3 and TRBJ2-1; D remains unclear. Per the germline V gene, CDR1 is ENHRY and CDR2 is SYGVKD. This CDR3 is 12 amino acids long. Trimming left V 10 bases short and J 9 bases short, with 16 bases between. The CDR3 here is CATFNQSVEQFF. The CDR3 coding sequence is TGTGCCACCTTCAACCAGAGTGTTGAGCAGTTCTTC.

The CDR3 region has the DNA TGCAGTGCTACCCTAGCGGGGAAGACAGATACGCAGTATTTT. Translation: CSATLAGKTDTQYF. The chain employs TRBV20-1 and TRBJ2-3, with TRBD2 identical over 9 bases. This CDR3 has 14 amino acids. After removal of 4 bases from V and 3 bases from J, the junction contained 5 bases not matched to a gene. CDR1 and CDR2 (germline): DFQATT, SNEGSKA (reference sequence).

A few counts support this clonotype. In DNA, the CDR3 is TGTGCCAGCAGTCCCAGCTACTATGGCTACACCTTC. Its protein is CASSPSYYGYTF. V is TRBV12-3 or TRBV12-4 and J is TRBJ1-2; D ambiguous. The ends were cut back, 5 bases at V and 3 bases at J, with 7 bases in the middle. The CDR3 contains 12 residues.

This clonotype was counted between two and nine times. The chain couples TRBV7-9 to TRBJ2-5; no clear D gene. This CDR3 has 12 residues. Trimming pared 6 bases from V and 5 bases from J, leaving 10 bases between. Per germline, CDR1 SEHNR and CDR2 FQNEAQ (reference sequence). The CDR3 loop is CASSKTPETQYF. The CDR3 DNA reads TGTGCCAGCAGTAAGACCCCGGAGACCCAGTACTTC. Looking up the rest from reference TRBV7-9 and TRBJ2-5 gives the full variable domain: DTGVSQNPRHKITKRGQNVTFRCDPISEHNRLYWYRQTLGQGPEFLTYFQNEAQLEKSRLLSDRFSAERPKGSFSTLEIQRTEQGDSAMYLCASSKTPETQYFGPGTRLLVL.

This clonotype occurred a few times. The V and J genes are TRBV12-3 or TRBV12-4 and TRBJ2-7; 7 positions match TRBD2. Losses at the gene ends were 7 bases for V and 1 base for J; bases not matched to a gene: 10. CDR3 length: 15 amino acids. CDR3 DNA sequence: TGTGCCAGCACATTCTCTGCTAGCGGATCCTACGAGCAGTACTTC. Its protein product is CASTFSASGSYEQYF.

This clonotype was observed a handful of times. The chain has TRBV7-2 and TRBJ2-4; D gene unclear. Trimming pared 0 bases from V and 14 bases from J, leaving 14 bases between. Germline assignment: CDR1 SGHTA and CDR2 FQGNSA. The CDR3 is made up of 13 amino acids. CDR3 DNA sequence: TGTGCCAGCAGCTTAGCGAGTCAAGGAATCAAGTACTTC. Residues: CASSLASQGIKYF.